This is a list of T cell receptor beta chains from one sample in a study of blood T cell repertoires in COVID-19. Clones were read by immunoSEQ multiplex PCR, and TCRdb kept only the in-frame ones, dropping some. This table has about 200,000 clones, over 75% appearing once. The source material was peripheral blood. These receptors were taken from an elderly woman with active or convalescent COVID-19. Both conserved end residues are part of each CDR3. For some rows the clone size is stated as once, few or many, or as a class when expanded; others skip it.

v_gene	abundance	j_gene	CDR3aa
TRBV7-2	few	TRBJ1-5	CASSVAGYSNQPQHF
TRBV5-5	.	TRBJ1-4	CASRWIDRGPEKLFF
TRBV2	once	TRBJ2-3	CARETALEDTQYF
TRBV6-5	.	TRBJ1-3	CASRTSTGLGNTIYF
TRBV19	few	TRBJ1-1	CASSITGAHQTEAFF
TRBV5-4	.	TRBJ2-7	CASSYRGDSYEQYF
TRBV2	.	TRBJ1-1	CASSPRQGAFTEAFF
TRBV4-1	.	TRBJ1-2	CASSQDRVSRGNTF
TRBV27	.	TRBJ2-7	CASSLSRGTSGRMPYEQYF
TRBV28	few	TRBJ1-5	CASETGNNQPQHF
TRBV6-2/TRBV6-3	.	TRBJ1-2	CASSSGYGYTF
TRBV30	.	TRBJ2-7	CAWTDSGRPYSYEQYF
TRBV9	.	TRBJ2-7	CASSVGGGSPYEQYF
TRBV5-1	.	TRBJ1-1	CASKSGQINEAFF
TRBV5-4	.	TRBJ2-1	CASSLREGEQFF
TRBV7-2	.	TRBJ1-5	CASSPGQGAYQPQHF
TRBV4-3	many	TRBJ2-3	CASSQGPNTDTQYF
TRBV12-3/TRBV12-4	few	TRBJ2-3	CASGPRADTQYF
TRBV6-1	once	TRBJ1-5	CASSETGHSNQPQHF
TRBV29-1	.	TRBJ2-5	CSVEDLGAEGETQYF
TRBV28	.	TRBJ2-7	CASSYHPTDNLGVF
TRBV5-1	.	TRBJ1-2	CASSEGQGYGYTF
TRBV19	few	TRBJ1-5	CASRQGNNQPQHF
TRBV24-1	.	TRBJ1-2	CATSTGSGYTF
TRBV28	.	TRBJ1-2	CASGRRQVFNYGYTF
TRBV5-1	once	TRBJ2-7	CASSLDYYSYEQYF
TRBV6-1	.	TRBJ2-3	CASSERIDTQYF
TRBV5-1	.	TRBJ2-3	CASSLTYASRTDTQYF
TRBV5-1	.	TRBJ1-2	CASSLGGTGVNYGYTF
TRBV30	many	TRBJ1-2	CAWTGGAWSNYGYTF